This T cell receptor (beta chain) was identified in a study of blood T cell repertoires in COVID-19. Study at large: The study drew acute and convalescent COVID-19 samples from the United States, Italy and Spain.

Per the original data handling: Estimated nucleated cell counts came from reference gene primer amplification. The assay was immunoSEQ multiplex PCR, and TCRdb's table has in-frame clones only and misses some. The V and J calls and clone size are taken from that table; D and trimming were inferred from the DNA. The table has 200,000 to 250,000 clones, more than 70% seen once. Germline lookup yields CDR1 SGHDN and CDR2 FVKESK. The CDR3 sequence is 12 residues long. V lost 4 bases to trimming and J lost 4 bases, with 6 bases between them. Participants spanned ages about 18 to 90 years and resided in fewer than 30 US areas. Recovered status applied to Cohort 3 donors who had two consecutive negative PCRs. It also applied to those with clearance or with symptom resolution.

This chain joins TRBV14 and TRBJ2-3; tentatively, D is TRBD1 (6 bases). The receptor was derived from a woman aged 45-59 years who had recovered from COVID-19. The sequencing input was PBMCs or T cells enriched from blood (not recorded which). In DNA form, the CDR3 reads TGTGCCAGCAGCCGGACAGCAGATACGCAGTATTTT. This codes for CASSRTADTQYF.